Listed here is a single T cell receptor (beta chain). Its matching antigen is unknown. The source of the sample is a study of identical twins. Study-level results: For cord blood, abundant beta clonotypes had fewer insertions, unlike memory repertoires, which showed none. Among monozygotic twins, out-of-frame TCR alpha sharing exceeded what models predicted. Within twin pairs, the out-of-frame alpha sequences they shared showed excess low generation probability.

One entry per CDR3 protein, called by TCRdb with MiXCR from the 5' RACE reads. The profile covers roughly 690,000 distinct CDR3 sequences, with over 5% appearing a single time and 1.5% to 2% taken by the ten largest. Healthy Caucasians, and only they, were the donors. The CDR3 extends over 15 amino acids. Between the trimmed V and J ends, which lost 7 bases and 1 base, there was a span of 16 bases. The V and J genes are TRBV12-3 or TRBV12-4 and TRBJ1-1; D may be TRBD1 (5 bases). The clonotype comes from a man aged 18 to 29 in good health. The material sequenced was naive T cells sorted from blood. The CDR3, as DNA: TGTGCCAGCACCAAACCCACAGGAGGGAACACTGAAGCTTTCTTT. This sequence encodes CASTKPTGGNTEAFF.